The 8 T cell receptor beta chains below were found in one sample sequenced in a study of shared clonotypes between healthy human individuals (dated by TCRdb to about 2020). Libraries were built with the immunoSEQ multiplex PCR assay. TCRdb limited this immuneACCESS table to in-frame rearrangements with V and J called. A share of clones is missing; checked studies link under half to unresolved V genes, and the rest is unexplained. This sample lists hundreds of thousands of clones; 95% to 97% were detected once. The ten biggest clones cover approximately 0.06% of the sample. What was sequenced was naive CD4+ T cells sorted from blood. Taken with the paper, the label for cell subset or site translates to: CD45RA+ positively selected. The origin of the receptors is a woman aged 30 to 39 in good health.

This clone was seen only once. The chain combines TRBV29-1 with TRBJ1-1, with D possibly TRBD1 on 5 matching bases. CDR3 length: 13 residues. Germline CDR1 reads SQVTM; CDR2 reads ANQGSEA. Trimming left V 6 bases short and J 4 bases short, with 15 bases between. The CDR3 protein is CSVGGGSFTEAFF. The CDR3 DNA reads as TGCAGCGTGGGGGGGGGTTCCTTCACTGAAGCTTTCTTT.

V gene TRBV28 combines with J gene TRBJ2-7; 9 bases agree with TRBD1. Germline assignment: CDR1 MDHEN and CDR2 SYDVKM. The junction had 3 bases not matched to a gene; V was cut back by 2 bases and J by 1 base. This CDR3 comprises 15 residues. The CDR3 sequence: CASSLTGQGSYEQYF. The CDR3 DNA is TGTGCCAGCAGTTTAACGGGACAGGGATCCTACGAGCAGTACTTC. Combining the CDR3 with reference TRBV28 and TRBJ2-7 gives the whole variable domain DVKVTQSSRYLVKRTGEKVFLECVQDMDHENMFWYRQDPGLGLRLIYFSYDVKMKEKGDIPEGYSVSREKKERFSLILESASTNQTSMYLCASSLTGQGSYEQYFGPGTRLTVT.

The table lists this clone with a count of one. The V and J genes are TRBV10-3 and TRBJ1-4; D not resolved. The CDR3 extends over 17 amino acids. The V end was cut by 2 bases, the J end by 1 base, with 14 bases between. Germline V gene lookup returns CDR1 ENHRY and CDR2 SYGVKD. Here the CDR3 reads CAISETEALVTNEKLFF. The CDR3, as DNA: TGTGCCATCAGTGAGACGGAGGCTCTCGTAACTAATGAAAAACTGTTTTTT.

The rearrangement joins TRBV28 to TRBJ2-7; 7 bases agree with TRBD2. The CDR3 has 15 amino acids. Per germline, CDR1 MDHEN and CDR2 SYDVKM. After removal of 8 bases from V and 4 bases from J, the junction contained 14 bases not matched to a gene. CDR3 protein: CASDGEGQPVYEQYF. The CDR3 DNA reads TGTGCCAGCGACGGGGAGGGCCAACCCGTTTACGAGCAGTACTTC.

The chain links TRBV15 to TRBJ2-3, with 9 bases lining up with TRBD1. The length of the CDR3 is 17 residues. J was trimmed by 0 bases and V by 6 bases; bases with no gene match: 10. The germline CDR1 and CDR2 sequences are LNHNV and YYDKDF (reference sequence). The CDR3 sequence: CATRTGTGIGSTDTQYF. CDR3 DNA: TGTGCCACCAGGACCGGGACAGGGATTGGGAGCACAGATACGCAGTATTTT.

This chain links TRBV4-1 with TRBJ2-1; D remains unclear. Germline V CDR1 and CDR2: MGHRA, YSYEKL. V was cut by 6 bases and J by 9 bases, with 12 bases left in between. The CDR3 has 12 residues. The CDR3 sequence: CASRNRKGEQFF. The CDR3 DNA follows: TGCGCCAGCAGGAACAGAAAGGGTGAGCAGTTCTTC.

This chain links TRBV28 with TRBJ1-1; no reliable D call. The CDR3 runs to 19 residues. V was trimmed by 5 bases and J by 0 bases, leaving 25 bases between them. Germline lookup yields CDR1 MDHEN and CDR2 SYDVKM. The CDR3 is CASSPEAPRGSYVNTEAFF. The CDR3 region has the DNA TGTGCCAGCAGTCCCGAAGCGCCGCGTGGGTCCTATGTGAACACTGAAGCTTTCTTT.

The genes are TRBV27 and TRBJ1-4, with D possibly being TRBD1 (5 bases). The CDR3 spans 13 residues. The germline V and J ends were trimmed by 10 bases and 4 bases, with 13 bases remaining between them. Germline loops: CDR1 MNHEY, CDR2 SMNVEV (reference sequence). The CDR3 DNA reads TGTGCCACCGGGGCAGGCGTTAATGAAAAACTGTTTTTT. Its protein product is CATGAGVNEKLFF.